A few counts support the clone carrying this TCR beta chain. No antigen is known for it. TCRdb fed the reads into MiXCR, producing one record per CDR3 protein. The sample has 680,000 or so distinct CDR3 sequences, about a third seen once. The record originates from a study of T cell repertoires in cytomegalovirus infection. Study-level findings and limits: Of the TCR beta families, the public ones yielded a cumulative frequency that identified carriers of CMV plus the relevant HLA.

With 5 bases removed from V and 1 base from J, the gap between germline ends came to 8 bases. This CDR3 comprises 14 residues. CDR1 is LNHDA and CDR2 is SQIVND in the germline V gene (reference sequence). Sequenced: PBMCs. V gene TRBV19 combines with J gene TRBJ2-2; D possibly corresponds to TRBD1 (6 bases). The clonotype was recovered from a human donor in good health (CMV status not recorded). Some clones in this sample may be carry-over from other donors' samples. The CDR3 DNA reads TGTGCCAGTAGTCGGGGACAGAACACCGGGGAGCTGTTTTTT. Translation gives CASSRGQNTGELFF.